This T cell receptor (beta chain) was profiled in a study of shared clonotypes between healthy human individuals. From germline, CDR1 is SNHLY and CDR2 FYNNEI. Trimming removed 3 bases at V and 4 bases at J, with 7 bases between. The CDR3 loop spans 12 amino acids. Study observations and caveats: Despite large depth, rarefaction showed incomplete sorted-subset sequencing.

Comment on this clone: Its antigen is not identified.

CD8 cells regarded as naive lacked CD45RO, were positively chosen for CCR7, and omitted terminally differentiated effector memory CD45RA+ cells. Using immunoSEQ multiplex PCR, the repertoire was profiled, and TCRdb retains in-frame clones only, with some absent. The table includes about 800,000 clones, approximately 97% detected once. The TCR was taken from a man under 40 in good health. This rearrangement joins TRBV2 to TRBJ2-7, with D hard to call. Specimen: naive CD8+ T cells sorted from blood. The DNA of the CDR3 is TGTGCCAGCAGTGACGTGGTTTACGAGCAGTACTTC. This gives the protein CASSDVVYEQYF.